The clone carrying this TCR beta chain was observed a few times. Its specificity is unknown. These data come from a study of beta chain features in type 1 diabetes. Germline V gives CDR1 SQVTM, CDR2 ANQGSEA. This CDR3 has 14 amino acids. The V gene end was trimmed by 6 bases and the J gene end by 1 base; junction bases not matched to a gene: 8. General study points: Moderate yet significant TCRB CDR3 shortening was seen in Type 1 diabetes patients in all four CD4+ subsets. Insertions were fewer and deletions more numerous at VDJ junctions in type 1 diabetes patients.

Every isolated RNA sample was fully reverse transcribed, so sequencing captured expressed TCRB transcripts. TCRdb's copy holds only in-frame clones and misses some; the assay was immunoSEQ multiplex PCR. The sample consists of roughly 160,000 clones, about 7.9% of them appearing once. The material sequenced was central memory CD4+ T cells from blood. V usage is TRBV29-1 and J usage is TRBJ1-1; the match to TRBD1 covers 7 bases. The receptor was isolated from a man aged 18 to 30 with type 1 diabetes. The CDR3 bases are TGCAGCGTGTCAGCCGGGACAGCGAACACTGAAGCTTTCTTT. It is translated as CSVSAGTANTEAFF. The complete variable domain, with remaining parts taken from reference TRBV29-1 and TRBJ1-1, reads SAVISQKPSRDICQRGTSLTIQCQVDSQVTMMFWYRQQPGQSLTLIATANQGSEATYESGFVIDKFPISRPNLTFSTLTVSNMSPEDSSIYLCSVSAGTANTEAFFGQGTRLTVV.